The source of this T cell receptor (beta chain) is a study of tumor and adjacent non-tumor tissue in lung cancer. The template was RNA from unsorted bulk tissue. The CDR3 consists of 15 residues. With 2 bases removed from V and 4 bases from J, the gap between germline ends came to 12 bases. Per the germline V gene, CDR1 is SGHRS and CDR2 is YFSETQ. Three rounds of nested PCR, following a modified ARM-PCR protocol, produced the TCRbeta library. MiXCR, run by TCRdb on the multiplex PCR reads, gives a single entry per CDR3 protein. The sample has approximately 110,000 distinct CDR3 sequences; more than 70% are singletons.

This chain uses TRBV5-1 with TRBJ2-2, with D possibly matching TRBD2 (5 bases). Material: lung tumor tissue. This sequence was found in a woman aged 60-75 years with non-small cell lung cancer. CDR3 sequence reads: CASSFGSAGTGELFF. The CDR3 nucleotides read TGCGCCAGCAGCTTTGGTAGCGCGGGCACCGGGGAGCTGTTTTTT.